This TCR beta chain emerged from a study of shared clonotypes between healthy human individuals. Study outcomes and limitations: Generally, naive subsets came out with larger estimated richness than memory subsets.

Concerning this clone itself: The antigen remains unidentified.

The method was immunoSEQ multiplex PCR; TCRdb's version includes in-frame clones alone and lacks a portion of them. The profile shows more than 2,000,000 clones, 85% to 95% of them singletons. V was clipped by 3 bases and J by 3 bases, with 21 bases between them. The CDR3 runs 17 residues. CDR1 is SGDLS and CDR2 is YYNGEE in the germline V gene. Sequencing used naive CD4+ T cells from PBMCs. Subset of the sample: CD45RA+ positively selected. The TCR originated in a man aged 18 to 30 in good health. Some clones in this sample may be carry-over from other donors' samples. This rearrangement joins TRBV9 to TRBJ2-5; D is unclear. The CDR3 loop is CASSAHPGSEKKETQYF. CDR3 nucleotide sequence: TGTGCCAGCAGCGCCCACCCCGGGTCGGAAAAGAAAGAGACCCAGTACTTC.